This T cell receptor beta chain was sequenced in a study of blood T cells in healthy people across ages. Study observations and caveats: Higher diversity, along with more naive CD4+ cells, distinguished long-lived donors from aged donors.

This clonotype was found a few times. The antigen remains unidentified. The CDR3 consists of 14 residues. The ends were cut back, 6 bases at V and 7 bases at J, with 15 bases in the middle. Germline CDR1 MDHEN, CDR2 SYDVKM. A second roughly 7 to 12 cycle PCR used barcoded and J-beta primers. MiXCR, run by TCRdb on the 5' RACE reads, gives a single entry per CDR3 protein. The sample has nearly 800,000 distinct CDR3 sequences, 20% to 30% seen once. These data also featured in a second study, about T cells of mothers and their children. That study adds: For cDNA synthesis, the complete extracted RNA was used (about 1.4 ug per 15 ul). The TCR beta CDR3 read count exceeded 8.5 million for each mother and was about 2.8 million for each child. TCR recombination output is shaped by thymic selection similarly in related and unrelated pairs.

The chain couples TRBV28 to TRBJ1-4; no definite D call. The clonotype comes from a boy younger than 18 in good health. Material for sequencing was blood. The CDR3 loop reads CASRLRALGEKLFF. In nucleotides, the CDR3 is TGTGCCAGCAGGTTAAGGGCGTTAGGTGAAAAACTGTTTTTT.